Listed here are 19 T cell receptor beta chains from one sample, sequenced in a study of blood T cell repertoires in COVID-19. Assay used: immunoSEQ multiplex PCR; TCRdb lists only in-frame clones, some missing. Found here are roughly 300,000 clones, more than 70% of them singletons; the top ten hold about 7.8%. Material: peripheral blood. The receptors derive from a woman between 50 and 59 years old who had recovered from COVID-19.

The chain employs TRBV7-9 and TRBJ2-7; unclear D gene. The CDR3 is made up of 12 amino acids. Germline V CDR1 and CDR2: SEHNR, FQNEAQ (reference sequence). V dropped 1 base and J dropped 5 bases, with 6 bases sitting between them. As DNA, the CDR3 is TGTGCCAGCAGCTTAGGACGGGACGAGCAGTACTTC. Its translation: CASSLGRDEQYF.

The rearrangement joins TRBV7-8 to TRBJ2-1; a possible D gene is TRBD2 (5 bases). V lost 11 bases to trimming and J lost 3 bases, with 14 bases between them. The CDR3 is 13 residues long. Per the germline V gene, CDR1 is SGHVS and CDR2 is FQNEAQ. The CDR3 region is CAARSAGYNEQFF. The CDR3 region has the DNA TGTGCCGCCCGTTCCGCGGGCTACAATGAGCAGTTCTTC. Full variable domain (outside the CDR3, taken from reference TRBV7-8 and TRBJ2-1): GAGVSQSPRYKVAKRGQDVALRCDPISGHVSLFWYQQALGQGPEFLTYFQNEAQLDKSGLPSDRFFAERPEGSVSTLKIQRTQQEDSAVYLCAARSAGYNEQFFGPGTRLTVL.

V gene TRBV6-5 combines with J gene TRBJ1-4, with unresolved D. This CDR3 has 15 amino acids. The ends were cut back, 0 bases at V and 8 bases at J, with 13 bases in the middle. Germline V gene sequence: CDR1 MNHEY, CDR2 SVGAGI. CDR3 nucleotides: TGTGCCAGCAGTTACTCGAACAGCGGAGGAGAAAAACTGTTTTTT. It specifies CASSYSNSGGEKLFF.

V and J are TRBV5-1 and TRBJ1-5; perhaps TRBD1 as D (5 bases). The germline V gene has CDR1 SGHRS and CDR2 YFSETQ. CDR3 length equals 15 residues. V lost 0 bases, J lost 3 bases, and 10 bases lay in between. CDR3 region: CASSLGGADNQPQHF. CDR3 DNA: TGCGCCAGCAGCTTGGGTGGGGCAGACAATCAGCCCCAGCATTTT.

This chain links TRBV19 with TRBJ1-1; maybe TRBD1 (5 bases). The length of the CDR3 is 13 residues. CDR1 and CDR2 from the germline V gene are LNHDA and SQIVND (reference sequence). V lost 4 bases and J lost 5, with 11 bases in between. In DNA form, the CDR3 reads TGTGCCAGTAGTACGACAGCGAGGACTGAAGCTTTCTTT. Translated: CASSTTARTEAFF.

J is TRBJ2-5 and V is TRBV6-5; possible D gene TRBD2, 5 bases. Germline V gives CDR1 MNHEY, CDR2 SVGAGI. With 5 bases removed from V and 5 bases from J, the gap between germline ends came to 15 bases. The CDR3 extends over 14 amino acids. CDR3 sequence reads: CASSLNPSTETQYF. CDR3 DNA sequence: TGTGCCAGCAGTCTGAACCCTAGCACGGAGACCCAGTACTTC.

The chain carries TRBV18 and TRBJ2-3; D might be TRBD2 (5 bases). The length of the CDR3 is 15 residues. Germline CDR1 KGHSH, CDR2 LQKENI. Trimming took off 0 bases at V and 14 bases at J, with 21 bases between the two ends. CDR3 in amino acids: CASSPPEGPGDRRYF. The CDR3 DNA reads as TGTGCCAGCTCACCACCCGAGGGTCCCGGTGATAGGAGGTATTTT. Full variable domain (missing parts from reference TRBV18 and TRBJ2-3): NAGVMQNPRHLVRRRGQEARLRCSPMKGHSHVYWYRQLPEEGLKFMVYLQKENIIDESGMPKERFSAEFPKEGPSILRIQQVVRGDSAAYFCASSPPEGPGDRRYFGPGTRLTVL.

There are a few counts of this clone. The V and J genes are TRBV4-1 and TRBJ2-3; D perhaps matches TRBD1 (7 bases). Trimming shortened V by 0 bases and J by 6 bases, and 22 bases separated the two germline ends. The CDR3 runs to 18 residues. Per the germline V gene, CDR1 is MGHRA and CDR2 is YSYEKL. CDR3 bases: TGCGCCAGCAGCCAAGATCGGATCTCAGGGGGGACACGGGATACGCAGTATTTT. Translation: CASSQDRISGGTRDTQYF.

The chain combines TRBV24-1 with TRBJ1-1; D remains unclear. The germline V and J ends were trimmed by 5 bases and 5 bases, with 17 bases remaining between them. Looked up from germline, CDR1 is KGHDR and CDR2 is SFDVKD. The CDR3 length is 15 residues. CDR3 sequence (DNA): TGTGCCACCAGTGCCGCCCGGGGAGTGGGTACTGAAGCTTTCTTT. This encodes CATSAARGVGTEAFF.

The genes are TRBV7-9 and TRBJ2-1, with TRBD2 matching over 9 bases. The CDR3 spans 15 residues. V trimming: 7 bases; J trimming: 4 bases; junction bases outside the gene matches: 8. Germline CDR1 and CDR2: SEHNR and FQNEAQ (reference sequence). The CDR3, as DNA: TGTGCCAGCATCAAAGCGGGGGGACTATACAATGAGCAGTTCTTC. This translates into CASIKAGGLYNEQFF. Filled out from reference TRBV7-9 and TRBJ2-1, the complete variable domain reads DTGVSQNPRHKITKRGQNVTFRCDPISEHNRLYWYRQTLGQGPEFLTYFQNEAQLEKSRLLSDRFSAERPKGSFSTLEIQRTEQGDSAMYLCASIKAGGLYNEQFFGPGTRLTVL.

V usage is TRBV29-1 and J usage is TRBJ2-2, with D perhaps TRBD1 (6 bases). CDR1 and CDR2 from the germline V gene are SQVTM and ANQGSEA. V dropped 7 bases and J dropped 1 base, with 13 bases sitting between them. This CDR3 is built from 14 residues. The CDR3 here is CSGVGQKNTGELFF. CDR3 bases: TGCAGCGGAGTAGGACAGAAGAACACCGGGGAGCTGTTTTTT.

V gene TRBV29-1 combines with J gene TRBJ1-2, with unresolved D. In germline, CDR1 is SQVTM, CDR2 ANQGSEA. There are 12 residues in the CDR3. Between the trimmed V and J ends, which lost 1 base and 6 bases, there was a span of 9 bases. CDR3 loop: CSVEVLVHGYTF. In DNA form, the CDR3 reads TGCAGCGTTGAAGTACTCGTACATGGCTACACCTTC.

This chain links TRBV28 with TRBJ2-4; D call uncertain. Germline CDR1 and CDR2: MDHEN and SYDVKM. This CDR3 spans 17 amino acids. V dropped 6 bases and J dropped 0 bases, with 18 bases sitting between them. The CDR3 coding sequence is TGTGCCAGCAGGTCCGCCCCACAGAGCCAAGCCAAAAACATTCAGTACTTC. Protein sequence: CASRSAPQSQAKNIQYF.

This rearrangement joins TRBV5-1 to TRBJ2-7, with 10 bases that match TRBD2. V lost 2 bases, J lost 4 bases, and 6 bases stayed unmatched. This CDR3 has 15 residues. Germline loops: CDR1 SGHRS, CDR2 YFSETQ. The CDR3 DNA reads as TGCGCCAGCAGCTTAGAAGCGGGAGGGCTTTACGAGCAGTACTTC. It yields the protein CASSLEAGGLYEQYF.

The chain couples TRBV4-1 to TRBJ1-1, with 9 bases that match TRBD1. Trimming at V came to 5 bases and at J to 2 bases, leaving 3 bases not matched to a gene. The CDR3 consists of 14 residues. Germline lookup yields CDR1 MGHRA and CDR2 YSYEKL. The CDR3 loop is CASSLGQGNTEAFF. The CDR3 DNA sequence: TGCGCCAGCAGCTTGGGACAGGGAAACACTGAAGCTTTCTTT.

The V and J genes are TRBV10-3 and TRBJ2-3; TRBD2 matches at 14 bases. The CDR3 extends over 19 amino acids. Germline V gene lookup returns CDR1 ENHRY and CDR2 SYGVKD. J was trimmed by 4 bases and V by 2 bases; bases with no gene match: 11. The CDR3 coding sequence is TGTGCCATCAGTGAGGCCTCAAAGGGACTAGCGGGAGATTCAGATACGCAGTATTTT. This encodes CAISEASKGLAGDSDTQYF.

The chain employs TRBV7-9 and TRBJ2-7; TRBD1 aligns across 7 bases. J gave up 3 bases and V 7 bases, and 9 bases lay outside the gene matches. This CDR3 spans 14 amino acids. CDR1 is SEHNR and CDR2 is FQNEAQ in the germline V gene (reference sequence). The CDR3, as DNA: TGTGCCAGCACCCTCCGGGACAGTGTCTACGAGCAGTACTTC. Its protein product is CASTLRDSVYEQYF.

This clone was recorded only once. The CDR3 DNA follows: TGTGCCAGCAGCTTGGTGGTTGGGAGCACTGAAGCTTTCTTT. Protein: CASSLVVGSTEAFF. The rearrangement joins TRBV5-4 to TRBJ1-1; D uncertain. The length of the CDR3 is 14 residues. V lost 0 bases and J 4 bases, leaving 10 bases between the germline ends. Per germline, CDR1 SGHNT and CDR2 YYREEE (reference sequence).

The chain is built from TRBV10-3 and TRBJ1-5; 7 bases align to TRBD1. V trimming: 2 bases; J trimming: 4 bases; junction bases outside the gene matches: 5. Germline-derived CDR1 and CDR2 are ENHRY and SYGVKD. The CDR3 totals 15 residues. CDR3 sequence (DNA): TGTGCCATCAGTGAGGACAGGGATGGGAATCAGCCCCAGCATTTT. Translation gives CAISEDRDGNQPQHF.